This TCR beta chain was profiled in a study of T cell responses to AZD1222 COVID-19 vaccine. General study results and limits: Females outnumbered males among donors, who were mostly white British; clonal diversity was possibly underestimated. Unmutated variant regions reportedly attract nearly half of all spike-specific TCRs.

TCRdb keeps only in-frame clones here, not all; method: immunoSEQ multiplex PCR. The table lists around 100,000 clones, about 93% of them singletons. The CDR3 runs to 14 residues. With 1 base removed from V and 5 bases from J, the gap between germline ends came to 9 bases. The germline gives CDR1 MDHEN, CDR2 SYDVKM. A word on this clone: The antigen remains undetermined.

V is TRBV28 and J is TRBJ2-4; D may be TRBD1 (6 bases). The origin of this receptor is an adult in good health. The sequencing used peripheral blood, collected on day 0 of AZD1222 vaccination. The CDR3 DNA follows: TGTGCCAGCAGTTTATACGAGGGGGAAAACATTCAGTACTTC. Its translation: CASSLYEGENIQYF.